This T cell receptor (beta chain) was recovered during a study of blood T cells in healthy people across ages. Combining a sample-barcoded 5' primer with a J-beta primer mix, a second PCR ran for 7 to 11 cycles. TCRdb re-called the 5' RACE reads through MiXCR, storing one row per CDR3 protein. Of 900,000 to 950,000 distinct CDR3 sequences listed, roughly 28% are singletons. At least ten counts were recorded for this clonotype. What it binds is unknown. General study findings and limits: Samples with more naive T cells showed higher observed beta diversity.

These data were also reused for a study on T cells of mothers and their children.

This clonotype was sampled from a woman aged 40 to 55 in good health. The specimen was blood.

The CDR3 reads CASSPLGGRNTEAFF. CDR3 in DNA: TGTGCCAGCAGTCCCCTAGGTGGCCGGAATACTGAAGCTTTCTTT. The rearrangement joins TRBV12-3 or TRBV12-4 to TRBJ1-1; D is undetermined. Between the trimmed V and J ends, which lost 5 bases and 5 bases, there was a span of 18 bases. This CDR3 is built from 15 residues.